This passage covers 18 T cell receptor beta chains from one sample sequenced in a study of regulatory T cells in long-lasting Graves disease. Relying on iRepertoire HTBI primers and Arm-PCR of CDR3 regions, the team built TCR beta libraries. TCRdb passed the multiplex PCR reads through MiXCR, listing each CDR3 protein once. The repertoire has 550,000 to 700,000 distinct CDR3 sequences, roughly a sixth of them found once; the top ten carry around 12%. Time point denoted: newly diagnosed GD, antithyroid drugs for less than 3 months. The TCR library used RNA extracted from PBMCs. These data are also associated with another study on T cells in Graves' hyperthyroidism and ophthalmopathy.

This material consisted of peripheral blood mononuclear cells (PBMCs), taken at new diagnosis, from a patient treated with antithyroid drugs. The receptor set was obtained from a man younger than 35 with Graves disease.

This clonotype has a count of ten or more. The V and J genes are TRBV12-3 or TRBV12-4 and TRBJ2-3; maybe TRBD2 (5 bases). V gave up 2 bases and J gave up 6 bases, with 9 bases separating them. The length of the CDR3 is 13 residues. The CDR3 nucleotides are TGTGCCAGCAGTTTAATTAGCGCCGATACGCAGTATTTT. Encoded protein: CASSLISADTQYF.

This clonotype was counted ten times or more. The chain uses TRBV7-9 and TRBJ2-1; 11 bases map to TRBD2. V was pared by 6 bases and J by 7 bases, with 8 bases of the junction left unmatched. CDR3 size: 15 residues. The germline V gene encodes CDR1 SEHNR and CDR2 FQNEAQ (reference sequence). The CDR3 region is CASRHIAGGRNEQFF. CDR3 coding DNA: TGTGCCAGCAGACATATAGCGGGAGGGAGAAATGAGCAGTTCTTC.

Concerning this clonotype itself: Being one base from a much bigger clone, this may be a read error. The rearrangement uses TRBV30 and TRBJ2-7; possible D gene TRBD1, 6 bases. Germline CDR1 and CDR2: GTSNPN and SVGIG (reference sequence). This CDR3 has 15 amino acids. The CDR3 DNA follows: TGTGCCTGGAGTTTCAATACAGGGTTCCTCAACGAGCGGTACTTC. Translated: CAWSFNTGFLNERYF.

This chain's CDR3 is CATSNLNEKLFF. The CDR3 region has the DNA TGTGCCACCAGCAATTTGAATGAAAAACTGTTTTTT. J is TRBJ1-4 and V is TRBV15; D call uncertain. This CDR3 has 12 amino acids. CDR1 and CDR2 from the germline V gene are LNHNV and YYDKDF (reference sequence). Trimming left V 4 bases short and J 5 bases short, with 5 bases between.

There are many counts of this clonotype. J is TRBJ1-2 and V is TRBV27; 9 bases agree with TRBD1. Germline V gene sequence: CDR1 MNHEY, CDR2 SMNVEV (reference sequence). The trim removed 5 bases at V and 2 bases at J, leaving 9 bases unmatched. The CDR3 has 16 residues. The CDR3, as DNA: TGTGCCAGCAGTCCAATACGAGGGACAGGGAACTATGGCTACACCTTC. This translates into CASSPIRGTGNYGYTF.

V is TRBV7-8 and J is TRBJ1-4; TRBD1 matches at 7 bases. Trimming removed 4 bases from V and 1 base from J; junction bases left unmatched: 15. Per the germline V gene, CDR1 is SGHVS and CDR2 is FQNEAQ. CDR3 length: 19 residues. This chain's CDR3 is CASSSRQGVYPLTNEKLFF. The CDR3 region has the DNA TGTGCCAGCAGCTCGAGACAGGGTGTCTATCCGTTAACTAATGAAAAACTGTTTTTT.

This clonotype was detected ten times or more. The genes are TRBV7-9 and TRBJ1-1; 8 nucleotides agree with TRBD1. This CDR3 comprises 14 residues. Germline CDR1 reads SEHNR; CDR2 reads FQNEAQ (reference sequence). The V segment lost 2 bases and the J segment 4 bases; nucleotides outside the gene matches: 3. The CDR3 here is CASSLQGASTEAFF. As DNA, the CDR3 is TGTGCCAGCAGCTTACAGGGGGCGAGCACTGAAGCTTTCTTT.

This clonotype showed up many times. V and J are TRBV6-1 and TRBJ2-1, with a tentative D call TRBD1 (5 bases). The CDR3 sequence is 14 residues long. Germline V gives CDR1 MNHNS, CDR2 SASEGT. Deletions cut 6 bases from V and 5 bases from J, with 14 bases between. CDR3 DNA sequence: TGTGCCAGCAGCTCCCAAAGGGGAAACAATGAGCAGTTCTTC. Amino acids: CASSSQRGNNEQFF.

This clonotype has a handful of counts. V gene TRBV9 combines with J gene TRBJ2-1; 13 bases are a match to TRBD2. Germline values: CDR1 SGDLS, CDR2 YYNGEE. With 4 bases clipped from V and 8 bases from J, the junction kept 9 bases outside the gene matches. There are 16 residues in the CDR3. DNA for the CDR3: TGTGCCAGCAGCACCGGACTAGCGGGAGTTATGGATGAGCAGTTCTTC. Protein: CASSTGLAGVMDEQFF.

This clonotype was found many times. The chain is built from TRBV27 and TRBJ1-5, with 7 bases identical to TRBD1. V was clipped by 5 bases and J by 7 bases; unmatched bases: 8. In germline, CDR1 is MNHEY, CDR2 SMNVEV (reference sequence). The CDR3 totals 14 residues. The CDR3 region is CASSVRGPPQPQHF. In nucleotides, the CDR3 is TGTGCCAGCAGTGTAAGGGGGCCACCCCAGCCCCAGCATTTT.

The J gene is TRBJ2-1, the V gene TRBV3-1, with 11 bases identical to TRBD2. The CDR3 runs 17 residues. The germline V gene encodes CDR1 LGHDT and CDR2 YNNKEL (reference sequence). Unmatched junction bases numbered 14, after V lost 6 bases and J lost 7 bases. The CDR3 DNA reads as TGTGCCAGCAGTCTCACGTTCATAGCGGGAGGGCCGAATGAGCAGTTCTTC. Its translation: CASSLTFIAGGPNEQFF.

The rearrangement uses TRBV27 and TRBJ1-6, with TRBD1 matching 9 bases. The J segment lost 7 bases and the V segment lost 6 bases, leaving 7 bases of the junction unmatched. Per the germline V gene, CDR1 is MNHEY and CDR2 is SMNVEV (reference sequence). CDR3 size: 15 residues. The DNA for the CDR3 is TGTGCCAGCAGGGTTGGACAGGGGTCCAATTCACCCCTCCACTTT. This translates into CASRVGQGSNSPLHF.

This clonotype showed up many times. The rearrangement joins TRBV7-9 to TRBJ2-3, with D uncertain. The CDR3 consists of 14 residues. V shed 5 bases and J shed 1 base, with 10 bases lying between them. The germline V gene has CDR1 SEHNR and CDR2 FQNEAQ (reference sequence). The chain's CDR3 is CASSPPTGTDTQYF. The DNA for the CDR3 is TGTGCCAGCAGCCCCCCAACCGGCACAGATACGCAGTATTTT.

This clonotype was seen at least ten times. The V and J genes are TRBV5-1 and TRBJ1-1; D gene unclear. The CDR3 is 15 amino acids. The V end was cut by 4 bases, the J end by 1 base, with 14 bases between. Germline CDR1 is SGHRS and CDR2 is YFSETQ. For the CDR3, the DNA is TGCGCCAGCAGCCCCTTTGAAGGACCGAACACTGAAGCTTTCTTT. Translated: CASSPFEGPNTEAFF.

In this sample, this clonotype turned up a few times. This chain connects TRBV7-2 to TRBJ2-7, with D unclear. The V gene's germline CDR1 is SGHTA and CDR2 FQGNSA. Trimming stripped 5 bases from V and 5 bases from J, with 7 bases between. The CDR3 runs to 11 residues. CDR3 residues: CASSARDEQYF. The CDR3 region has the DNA TGTGCCAGCAGCGCTCGGGACGAGCAGTACTTC.

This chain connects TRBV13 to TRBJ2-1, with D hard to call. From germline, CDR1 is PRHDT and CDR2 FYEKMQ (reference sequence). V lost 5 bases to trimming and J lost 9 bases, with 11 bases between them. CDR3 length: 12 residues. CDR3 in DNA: TGTGCCAGCAGCGAACCCTTTGGTGAGCAGTTCTTC. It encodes CASSEPFGEQFF. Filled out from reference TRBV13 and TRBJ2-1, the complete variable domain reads AAGVIQSPRHLIKEKRETATLKCYPIPRHDTVYWYQQGPGQDPQFLISFYEKMQSDKGSIPDRFSAQQFSDYHSELNMSSLELGDSALYFCASSEPFGEQFFGPGTRLTVL.

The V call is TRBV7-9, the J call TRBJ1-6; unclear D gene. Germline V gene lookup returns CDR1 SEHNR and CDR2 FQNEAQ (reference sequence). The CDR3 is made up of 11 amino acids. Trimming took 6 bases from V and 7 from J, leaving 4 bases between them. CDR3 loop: CASSQNSPLHF. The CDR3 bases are TGTGCCAGCAGTCAAAATTCACCCCTCCACTTT.

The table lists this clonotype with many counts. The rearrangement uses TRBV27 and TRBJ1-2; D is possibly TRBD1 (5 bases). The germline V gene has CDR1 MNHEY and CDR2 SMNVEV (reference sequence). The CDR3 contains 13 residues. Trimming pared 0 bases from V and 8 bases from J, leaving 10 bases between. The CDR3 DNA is TGTGCCAGCAGTTTATCAAGGGACGCGGGCTACACCTTC. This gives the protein CASSLSRDAGYTF.